One and the same sample provided the 8 T cell receptor beta chains below, sequenced in a study of type 1 and type 2 diabetes patients. PCR was run on genomic DNA. A primer set of 30 forward and 13 reverse primers amplified the CDR3. TCRdb redid the calling of the multiplex PCR reads with MiXCR, one entry per CDR3 protein. The sample lists about 290,000 distinct CDR3 sequences; around 47% were seen once. The specimen sequenced was peripheral blood mononuclear cells (PBMCs). All receptors come from a young man with type 2 diabetes.

This clonotype was counted a few times. The rearrangement links TRBV6-6 to TRBJ1-6, with a tentative D call TRBD1 (6 bases). This CDR3 is 14 amino acids long. Trimming removed 4 bases from V and 10 bases from J, with 14 bases in between. The germline V gene has CDR1 MNHNY and CDR2 SVGAGI (reference sequence). In DNA form, the CDR3 reads TGTGCCAGCAGTTCGTCAGGGGTTGGCTCACCCCTCCACTTT. This codes for CASSSSGVGSPLHF.

The chain carries TRBV7-6 and TRBJ1-2; 11 nucleotides line up with TRBD1. V dropped 5 bases and J dropped 4; count of bases not matched to a gene: 6. Per the germline V gene, CDR1 is SGHVS and CDR2 is FNYEAQ. The CDR3 is made up of 15 amino acids. CDR3 in amino acids: CASSVGQGASYGYTF. The DNA for the CDR3 is TGTGCCAGCAGCGTAGGACAGGGGGCTTCCTATGGCTACACCTTC.

The chain couples TRBV10-1 to TRBJ1-1; 9 bases fit TRBD1. The CDR3 spans 13 residues. CDR1 and CDR2 from the germline V gene are WNHNN and SYGVQD (reference sequence). Unmatched junction bases numbered 9, after V lost 5 bases and J lost 11 bases. In DNA form, the CDR3 reads TGCGCCAGCAGTTTTACCCGGACAGGGGTCGCTTTCTTT. This encodes CASSFTRTGVAFF.

This chain connects TRBV20-1 to TRBJ1-2; D is uncertain. The CDR3 spans 11 residues. V dropped 7 bases and J dropped 3 bases, with 9 bases sitting between them. CDR1 and CDR2 from the germline V gene are DFQATT and SNEGSKA (reference sequence). The CDR3: CSGPNHYGYTF. The CDR3 region has the DNA TGCAGTGGCCCTAACCACTATGGCTACACCTTC.

The V call is TRBV25-1, the J call TRBJ1-1; 9 nucleotides align to TRBD1. CDR3 length: 15 amino acids. Germline CDR1 MGHDK, CDR2 SYGVNS. V was clipped by 7 bases and J by 1 base; unmatched bases: 7. CDR3 amino acids: CASTGTGRQNTEAFF. In DNA form, the CDR3 reads TGTGCCAGCACTGGGACAGGGAGACAGAACACTGAAGCTTTCTTT.

The chain recombines TRBV2 with TRBJ2-3, with D perhaps TRBD1 (6 bases). The CDR3 extends over 17 amino acids. V lost 6 bases, J lost 2 bases, and 21 bases lay in between. CDR1 and CDR2 from the germline V gene are SNHLY and FYNNEI. The CDR3 is CASSTPNRAPFTDTQYF. The CDR3 DNA is TGTGCCAGCAGCACTCCCAACAGGGCCCCATTCACAGATACGCAGTATTTT. Filled out from reference TRBV2 and TRBJ2-3, the complete variable domain reads EPEVTQTPSHQVTQMGQEVILRCVPISNHLYFYWYRQILGQKVEFLVSFYNNEISEKSEIFDDQFSVERPDGSNFTLKIRSTKLEDSAMYFCASSTPNRAPFTDTQYFGPGTRLTVL.

The V gene is TRBV13, the J gene TRBJ2-3; 7 positions match TRBD2. The V gene end was trimmed by 3 bases and the J gene end by 0 bases; junction bases not matched to a gene: 3. Germline-derived CDR1 and CDR2 are PRHDT and FYEKMQ (reference sequence). The CDR3 is made up of 15 amino acids. CDR3 DNA sequence: TGTGCCAGCAGCTTGAGCGGGGCTAGCACAGATACGCAGTATTTT. Translating gives CASSLSGASTDTQYF.

This clonotype was seen many times. The genes are TRBV6-6 and TRBJ2-7; 11 positions match TRBD1. V was pared by 8 bases and J by 2 bases, with 5 bases of the junction left unmatched. The CDR3 covers 14 residues. Germline V gene data show CDR1 as MNHNY and CDR2 as SVGAGI (reference sequence). The CDR3 DNA follows: TGTGCCAGCTCACCGGGACAGGGGGCCTACGAGCAGTACTTC. It specifies CASSPGQGAYEQYF.